This T cell receptor beta chain was documented in a study of cytomegalovirus exposure and HLA in healthy donors. Findings and caveats of the study: A missense DCLRE1C variant was associated with V- and J-gene trimming of TCR beta chains in a later analysis, and an independent cohort replicated the association.

Vbeta (60) and Jbeta (13) primers were used in the PCR. The table came from immunoSEQ multiplex PCR; TCRdb's copy has only in-frame clones and leaves some out. In the table there are over 150,000 clones, under 70% of which are singletons. On this clone itself: Its antigen is undetermined.

The V end lost 2 bases, the J end lost 7 bases, and 9 bases lay between the germline ends. Germline-derived CDR1 and CDR2 are KGHSH and LQKENI. The CDR3 runs 13 residues. The TCR was taken from a woman between 35 and 50 years old in good health and CMV-seropositive. This chain uses TRBV18 with TRBJ1-5; no clear D. Sequencing was performed on PBMCs. The DNA for the CDR3 is TGTGCCAGCTCACCATTCTCCGGGCAGCCCCAGCATTTT. Protein product: CASSPFSGQPQHF.